The clone carrying this TCR beta chain was seen only a few times. The antigen remains undetermined. Orbital computed tomography, thyroid ultrasound, serum thyroxine and TRAb, and clinical symptoms together informed the diagnoses. V lost 5 bases to trimming and J lost 7 bases, with 18 bases between them. The CDR3 runs 15 residues. The source material, RNA transcripts, was used to amplify TCR beta CDR3 regions. First-round RT-PCR of the TCR CDR3 relied on the HTBI primer set. One entry per CDR3 protein, called by TCRdb with MiXCR from the multiplex PCR reads. Altogether about 380,000 distinct CDR3 sequences are present, less than 20% being singletons, with the ten largest covering 35% to 50%. This sample was included in a study of T cells in Graves' hyperthyroidism and ophthalmopathy. Looking at the study overall: Peripheral blood was acquired at first diagnosis, ahead of any therapy whatsoever. Study outcomes and limitations: Blood samples included most of the expanded thyroid clonotypes exceeding 0.001.

Input material: blood. This sequence was found in a man between 18 and 29 years old with Graves' ophthalmopathy. This rearrangement joins TRBV12-3 or TRBV12-4 to TRBJ2-1; the D gene could be TRBD1 or TRBD2 (5 bases each). In DNA form, the CDR3 reads TGTGCCAGCAGTCCCCGGGACCCCTACGCGAATGAGCAGTTCTTC. Residues: CASSPRDPYANEQFF.